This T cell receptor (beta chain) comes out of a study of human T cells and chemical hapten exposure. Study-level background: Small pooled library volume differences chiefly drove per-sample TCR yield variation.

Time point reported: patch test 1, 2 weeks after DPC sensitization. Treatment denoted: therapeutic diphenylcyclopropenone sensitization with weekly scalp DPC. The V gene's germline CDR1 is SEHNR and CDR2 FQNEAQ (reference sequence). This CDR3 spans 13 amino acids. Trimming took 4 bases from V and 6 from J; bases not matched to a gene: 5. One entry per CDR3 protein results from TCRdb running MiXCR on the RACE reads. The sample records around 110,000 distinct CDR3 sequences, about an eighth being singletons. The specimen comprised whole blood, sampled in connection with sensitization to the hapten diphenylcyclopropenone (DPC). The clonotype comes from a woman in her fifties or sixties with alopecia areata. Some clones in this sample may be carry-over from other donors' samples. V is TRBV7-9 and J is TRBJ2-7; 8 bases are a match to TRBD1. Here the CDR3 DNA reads TGTGCCAGCAGCTCTCGACAGGGGAGCGAGCAGTACTTC. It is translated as CASSSRQGSEQYF. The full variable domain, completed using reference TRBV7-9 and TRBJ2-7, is DTGVSQNPRHKITKRGQNVTFRCDPISEHNRLYWYRQTLGQGPEFLTYFQNEAQLEKSRLLSDRFSAERPKGSFSTLEIQRTEQGDSAMYLCASSSRQGSEQYFGPGTRLTVT.